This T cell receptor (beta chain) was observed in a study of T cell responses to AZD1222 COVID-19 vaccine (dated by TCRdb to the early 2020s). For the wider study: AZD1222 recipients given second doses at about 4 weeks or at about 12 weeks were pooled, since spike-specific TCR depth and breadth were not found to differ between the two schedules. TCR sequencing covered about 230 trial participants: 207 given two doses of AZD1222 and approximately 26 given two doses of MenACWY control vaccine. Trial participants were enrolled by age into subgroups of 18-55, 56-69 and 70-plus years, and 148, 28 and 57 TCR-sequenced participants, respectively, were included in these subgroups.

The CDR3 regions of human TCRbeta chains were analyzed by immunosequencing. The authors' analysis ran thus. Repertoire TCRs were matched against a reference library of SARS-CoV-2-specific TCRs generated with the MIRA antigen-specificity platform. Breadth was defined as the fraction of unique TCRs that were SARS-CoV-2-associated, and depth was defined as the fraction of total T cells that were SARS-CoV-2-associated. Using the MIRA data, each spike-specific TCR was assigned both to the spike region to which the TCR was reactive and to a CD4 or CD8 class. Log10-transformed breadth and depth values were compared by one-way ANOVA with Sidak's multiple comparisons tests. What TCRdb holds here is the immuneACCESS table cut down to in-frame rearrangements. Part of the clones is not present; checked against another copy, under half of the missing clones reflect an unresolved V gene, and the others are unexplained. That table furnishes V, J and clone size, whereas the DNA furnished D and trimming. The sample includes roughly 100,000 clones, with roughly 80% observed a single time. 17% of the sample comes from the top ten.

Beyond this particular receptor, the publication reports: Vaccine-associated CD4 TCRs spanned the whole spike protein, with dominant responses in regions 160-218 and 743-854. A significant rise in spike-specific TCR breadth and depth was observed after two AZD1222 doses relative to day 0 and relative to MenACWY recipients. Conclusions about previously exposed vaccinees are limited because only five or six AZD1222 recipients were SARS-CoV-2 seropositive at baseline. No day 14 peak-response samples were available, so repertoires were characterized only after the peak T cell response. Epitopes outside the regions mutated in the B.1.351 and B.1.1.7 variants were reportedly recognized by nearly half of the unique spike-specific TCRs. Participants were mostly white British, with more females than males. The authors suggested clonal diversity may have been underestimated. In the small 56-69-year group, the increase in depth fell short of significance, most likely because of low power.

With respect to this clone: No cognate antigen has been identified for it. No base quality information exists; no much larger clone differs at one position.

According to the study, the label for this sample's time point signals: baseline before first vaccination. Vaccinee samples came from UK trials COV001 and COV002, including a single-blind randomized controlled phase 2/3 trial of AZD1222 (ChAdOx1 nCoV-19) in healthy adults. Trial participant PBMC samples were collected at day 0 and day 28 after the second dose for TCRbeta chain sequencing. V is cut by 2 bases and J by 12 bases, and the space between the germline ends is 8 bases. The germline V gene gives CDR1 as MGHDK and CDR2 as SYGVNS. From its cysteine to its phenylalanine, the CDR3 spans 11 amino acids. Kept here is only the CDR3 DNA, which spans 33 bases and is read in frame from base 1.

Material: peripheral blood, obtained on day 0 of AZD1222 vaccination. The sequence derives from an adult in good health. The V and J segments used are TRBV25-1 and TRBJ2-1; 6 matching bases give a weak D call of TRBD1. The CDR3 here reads CASSERGGQFF. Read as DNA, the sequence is TGTGCCAGCAGTGAACGAGGGGGGCAGTTCTTC.